The 30 T cell receptor beta chains listed next were all sequenced from one sample in a study of early T cells in non-severe SARS-CoV-2 infection. TCRdb fed the 5' RACE reads into MiXCR, producing one record per CDR3 protein. Altogether 120,000 or so distinct CDR3 sequences are present, roughly an eighth being singletons, with the ten largest covering about 4%. Here the sequenced sample was whole blood, taken at baseline. The receptors were sampled from an adult who was a healthcare worker with PCR-confirmed SARS-CoV-2 infection or an uninfected control (not recorded which).

This clonotype was seen repeatedly, ten times or more. The chain links TRBV3-1 to TRBJ2-7; tentative D call: TRBD1 (5 bases). The CDR3 covers 14 residues. Germline CDR1 reads LGHDT; CDR2 reads YNNKEL (reference sequence). V shed 8 bases and J shed 5 bases, with 19 bases lying between them. The CDR3: CASQGRGRGNEQYF. CDR3 in DNA: TGTGCCAGCCAGGGAAGGGGCCGAGGAAACGAGCAGTACTTC.

The chain is built from TRBV2 and TRBJ1-3; the match to TRBD1 covers 8 bases. Trimming cost V 4 bases and J 3 bases; bases outside gene matches: 2. This CDR3 is 14 amino acids long. CDR1 and CDR2 from the germline V gene are SNHLY and FYNNEI. The CDR3 sequence: CASSADRGGNTIYF. CDR3 nucleotide sequence: TGTGCCAGCAGTGCTGACAGGGGTGGAAACACCATATATTTT.

This clonotype was observed many times. The rearrangement uses TRBV7-9 and TRBJ2-3; unclear D gene. This CDR3 is 13 amino acids long. V was trimmed by 1 base and J by 5 bases, leaving 7 bases between them. Germline V lookup: CDR1 SEHNR, CDR2 FQNEAQ (reference sequence). The CDR3 region is CASSLGVLDTQYF. The CDR3 DNA reads TGTGCCAGCAGCTTAGGGGTCCTAGATACGCAGTATTTT.

The rearrangement joins TRBV9 to TRBJ2-3; 11 positions agree with TRBD2. The CDR3 length is 16 residues. Trimming cost V 4 bases and J 2 bases; bases outside gene matches: 6. Germline CDR1 is SGDLS and CDR2 is YYNGEE. CDR3 sequence reads: CASSPLAGGHTDTQYF. In DNA form, the CDR3 reads TGTGCCAGCAGCCCTCTAGCGGGGGGCCACACAGATACGCAGTATTTT.

The rearrangement links TRBV20-1 to TRBJ1-1; D unresolved. The CDR3 runs to 14 residues. Per germline, CDR1 DFQATT and CDR2 SNEGSKA (reference sequence). Trimming cost V 5 bases and J 0 bases, with 13 bases left between them. The CDR3 reads CSAPHRTMNTEAFF. CDR3 nucleotides: TGCAGTGCTCCACATCGGACGATGAACACTGAAGCTTTCTTT.

A few counts support this clonotype. The V gene is TRBV14, the J gene TRBJ2-3; D might be TRBD2 (5 bases). V was clipped by 4 bases and J by 1 base, with 15 bases between them. The CDR3 covers 16 residues. Germline CDR1 is SGHDN and CDR2 is FVKESK. The CDR3 region is CASSPREGRGTDTQYF. The CDR3 region has the DNA TGTGCCAGCAGCCCGCGCGAGGGTAGGGGCACAGATACGCAGTATTTT.

CDR3: CASSGLSQGVSGELFF. The DNA for the CDR3 is TGTGCCAGCAGCGGGCTCAGTCAGGGGGTATCCGGGGAGCTGTTTTTT. The chain joins TRBV9 to TRBJ2-2, with 7 bases identical to TRBD1. The CDR3 is made up of 16 amino acids. V was pared by 3 bases and J by 6 bases, with 11 bases of the junction left unmatched. Germline lookup yields CDR1 SGDLS and CDR2 YYNGEE.

This clonotype was seen a handful of times. DNA of the CDR3: TGTGCCAGCACCCCAGGGTCCTCCTACAATGAGCAGTTCTTC. Protein: CASTPGSSYNEQFF. The chain employs TRBV6-6 and TRBJ2-1; perhaps TRBD1 as D (5 bases). Trimming left V 7 bases short and J 0 bases short, with 10 bases between. This CDR3 comprises 14 residues. CDR1 and CDR2 from the germline V gene are MNHNY and SVGAGI (reference sequence).

By frequency in the sample, this clonotype is medium-sized (0.01 to 0.1%). CDR3 bases: TGTGCCAGCAGCTTAAGGGGCACTGAAGCTTTCTTT. Translated, it gives CASSLRGTEAFF. The chain recombines TRBV5-6 with TRBJ1-1; the D gene is possibly TRBD1 (5 bases). Germline values: CDR1 SGHDT, CDR2 YYEEEE. This CDR3 contains 12 residues. V was shortened by 2 bases and J by 4 bases, with 6 bases between the two germline ends.

V and J are TRBV14 and TRBJ2-2, with D unclear. This CDR3 has 13 amino acids. Germline V gene sequence: CDR1 SGHDN, CDR2 FVKESK. Trimming removed 3 bases at V and 6 bases at J, with 8 bases between. CDR3 DNA: TGTGCCAGCAGCCATACTGCGGCCGGGGAGCTGTTTTTT. It codes for CASSHTAAGELFF.

This clonotype came up a few times. V usage is TRBV7-2 and J usage is TRBJ1-1, with 7 bases fitting TRBD1. The V gene end was trimmed by 5 bases and the J gene end by 4 bases; junction bases not matched to a gene: 4. The germline V gene has CDR1 SGHTA and CDR2 FQGNSA. The CDR3 spans 13 residues. The CDR3 protein is CASSRRQGTEAFF. The CDR3 nucleotides read TGTGCCAGCAGCCGTCGACAGGGCACTGAAGCTTTCTTT.

This clonotype appeared a few times. The V call is TRBV5-1, the J call TRBJ1-2, with TRBD1 matching over 8 bases. Germline assignment: CDR1 SGHRS and CDR2 YFSETQ. There are 14 residues in the CDR3. V trimming: 4 bases; J trimming: 8 bases; junction bases outside the gene matches: 10. This CDR3 is CASSKGQGGEGYTF. The DNA for the CDR3 is TGCGCCAGCAGCAAAGGACAGGGCGGAGAGGGCTACACCTTC.

The V and J genes are TRBV28 and TRBJ1-2; D call uncertain. This CDR3 has 13 residues. The germline gives CDR1 MDHEN, CDR2 SYDVKM. V lost 7 bases and J lost 4, with 13 bases in between. DNA for the CDR3: TGTGCCAGCACCACCTCGTTATCCTATGGCTACACCTTC. It translates to CASTTSLSYGYTF.

The sample holds a few counts of this clonotype. The rearrangement joins TRBV9 to TRBJ2-7; TRBD2 might be the D (7 bases). This CDR3 spans 18 amino acids. Trimming left V 1 base short and J 3 bases short, with 23 bases between. Germline V gene lookup returns CDR1 SGDLS and CDR2 YYNGEE. CDR3 sequence: CASSVTPDNPGEGYEQYF. CDR3 sequence (DNA): TGTGCCAGCAGCGTAACTCCGGATAATCCAGGGGAGGGCTACGAGCAGTACTTC. Full variable domain (missing parts from reference TRBV9 and TRBJ2-7): DSGVTQTPKHLITATGQRVTLRCSPRSGDLSVYWYQQSLDQGLQFLIQYYNGEERAKGNILERFSAQQFPDLHSELNLSSLELGDSALYFCASSVTPDNPGEGYEQYFGPGTRLTVT.

The rearrangement links TRBV5-5 to TRBJ2-3; D remains ambiguous. This CDR3 has 15 residues. Germline-derived CDR1 and CDR2 are SGHKS and YYEKEE (reference sequence). The V end lost 4 bases, the J end lost 2 bases, and 14 bases lay between the germline ends. The CDR3 coding sequence is TGTGCCAGCAGCGCGAAATGGGGTCCCACAGATACGCAGTATTTT. It specifies CASSAKWGPTDTQYF.

This chain connects TRBV28 to TRBJ2-7; TRBD2 matches at 9 bases. The CDR3 is 14 residues long. The V segment lost 11 bases and the J segment 2 bases; nucleotides outside the gene matches: 10. Germline CDR1 is MDHEN and CDR2 is SYDVKM. CDR3 DNA: TGTGCCGGAGCGGGCGGGAGGGCCCCCTACGAGCAGTACTTC. Protein: CAGAGGRAPYEQYF.

The chain recombines TRBV18 with TRBJ1-1; no clear D. The germline gives CDR1 KGHSH, CDR2 LQKENI. CDR3 length equals 13 residues. V shed 3 bases and J shed 5 bases, with 10 bases lying between them. CDR3 coding DNA: TGTGCCAGCTCACCCTCTAGTAGGACTGAAGCTTTCTTT. Protein product: CASSPSSRTEAFF.

The sample holds a few counts of this clonotype. The chain carries TRBV20-1 and TRBJ1-6; 7 bases are shared with TRBD1. Germline V CDR1 and CDR2: DFQATT, SNEGSKA (reference sequence). V shed 4 bases, J shed 4 bases, and the junction held 7 bases outside the gene matches. The CDR3 covers 15 residues. The DNA of the CDR3 is TGCAGTGCTACCCGGGACAGAACTTATAATTCACCCCTCCACTTT. Translated: CSATRDRTYNSPLHF.

This clonotype was seen a handful of times. The rearrangement links TRBV7-9 to TRBJ2-3; 8 bases align to TRBD2. Germline CDR1 is SEHNR and CDR2 is FQNEAQ (reference sequence). This CDR3 is built from 17 residues. The V segment lost 5 bases and the J segment 2 bases; nucleotides outside the gene matches: 12. The CDR3 protein is CASSRGFGGAFTDTQYF. The CDR3 DNA sequence: TGTGCCAGCAGCCGCGGATTCGGGGGGGCTTTCACAGATACGCAGTATTTT.

This clonotype was seen ten or more times. The V gene is TRBV12-3 or TRBV12-4, the J gene TRBJ2-7, with 7 positions matching TRBD1. After removal of 3 bases from V and 3 bases from J, the junction contained 5 bases not matched to a gene. The CDR3 has 14 amino acids. The CDR3, as DNA: TGTGCCAGCAGTTTTACAGGGGTCAACTACGAGCAGTACTTC. Protein product: CASSFTGVNYEQYF.

The table lists this clonotype with many counts. The genes are TRBV2 and TRBJ1-1, with 11 bases fitting TRBD1. V gave up 8 bases and J gave up 6 bases; unmatched junction bases: 5. CDR1 and CDR2 from the germline V gene are SNHLY and FYNNEI. The CDR3 has 13 residues. Here the CDR3 reads CASGTGGIPEAFF. The CDR3 coding sequence is TGTGCCAGCGGGACAGGGGGGATACCTGAAGCTTTCTTT.

This clonotype was seen a few times. The chain recombines TRBV20-1 with TRBJ1-5; no firm D call. Trimming took off 6 bases at V and 3 bases at J, with 15 bases between the two ends. The CDR3 totals 14 residues. Germline CDR1 reads DFQATT; CDR2 reads SNEGSKA (reference sequence). The CDR3 DNA is TGCAGTGCCGAGGACGGCTACCTCAATCAGCCCCAGCATTTT. This codes for CSAEDGYLNQPQHF.

This clonotype was found many times. The J gene is TRBJ2-3, the V gene TRBV11-2, with unresolved D. Between the trimmed V and J ends, which lost 6 bases and 1 base, there was a span of 11 bases. The CDR3 contains 14 residues. In germline, CDR1 is SGHAT, CDR2 FQNNGV. Here the CDR3 DNA reads TGTGCCAGCAGTAGACCAATACGCACAGATACGCAGTATTTT. Amino acids: CASSRPIRTDTQYF.

This clonotype was counted between two and nine times. The chain combines TRBV2 with TRBJ2-7; D remains unclear. V lost 2 bases and J 6 bases, leaving 8 bases between the germline ends. The germline V gene encodes CDR1 SNHLY and CDR2 FYNNEI. The CDR3 totals 12 residues. CDR3 in amino acids: CASSESVVEQYF. In DNA, the CDR3 is TGTGCCAGCAGTGAAAGCGTCGTCGAGCAGTACTTC.

To note about this clonotype: Here the CDR3 omits its conserved ending phenylalanine or tryptophan, so a read error is the likely source. The gene calls are TRBV6-5 and TRBJ2-7; 10 bases agree with TRBD2. The length of the CDR3 is 15 residues. V lost 0 bases, J lost 5 bases, and 4 bases stayed unmatched. Germline CDR1 MNHEY, CDR2 SVGAGI. For the CDR3, the DNA is TGTGCCAGCAGTTACTCTCTAGCGGGAGTGAACGAGCAGTACTTG. The encoded protein is CASSYSLAGVNEQYL.

This chain uses TRBV28 with TRBJ2-1; unclear D gene. The CDR3 runs to 14 residues. Trimming took 1 base from V and 4 from J, leaving 8 bases between them. CDR1 and CDR2 (germline): MDHEN, SYDVKM. CDR3 residues: CASSLLSGYNEQFF. CDR3 sequence (DNA): TGTGCCAGCAGTTTATTGTCCGGATACAATGAGCAGTTCTTC.

Notes on this clonotype: Compared with germline, one end of the junction differs, possibly owing to a read error. V and J are TRBV20-1 and TRBJ1-1; no reliable D call. The CDR3 is 11 residues long. Germline V gene data show CDR1 as DFQATT and CDR2 as SNEGSKA (reference sequence). The CDR3 region is CSGRKTREAFF. In nucleotides, the CDR3 is TGCAGTGGTAGAAAGACCCGTGAAGCTTTCTTT.

Only a few counts were recorded for this clonotype. The chain recombines TRBV5-4 with TRBJ1-2, with D uncertain. Trimming took off 0 bases at V and 7 bases at J, with 13 bases between the two ends. CDR1 is SGHNT and CDR2 is YYREEE in the germline V gene (reference sequence). The CDR3 has 14 amino acids. In DNA, the CDR3 is TGTGCCAGCAGCTTGGGGACCCCCCCTCCTGGCTACACCTTC. Translation: CASSLGTPPPGYTF. Drawing the rest from reference TRBV5-4 and TRBJ1-2, the complete variable domain is ETGVTQSPTHLIKTRGQQVTLRCSSQSGHNTVSWYQQALGQGPQFIFQYYREEENGRGNFPPRFSGLQFPNYSSELNVNALELDDSALYLCASSLGTPPPGYTFGSGTRLTVV.

This clonotype showed up just a few times. This sequence joins TRBV20-1 and TRBJ2-1; TRBD2 aligns across 10 bases. J lost 9 bases, V lost 1 base, and 6 bases had no gene match. This CDR3 is 14 amino acids long. Germline CDR1 reads DFQATT; CDR2 reads SNEGSKA (reference sequence). The CDR3 DNA reads TGCAGTGCTAGAGTTCTAGCGGGGGTGCGTGAGCAGTTCTTC. Translating it yields CSARVLAGVREQFF.

In its sample, this clonotype was seen a few times. The rearrangement joins TRBV25-1 to TRBJ2-7; D is unresolved. Germline values: CDR1 MGHDK, CDR2 SYGVNS. The V and J ends lost 7 bases and 4 bases respectively, with 14 bases between them. The CDR3 length is 13 residues. The CDR3 here is CASTPTASYEQYF. In DNA form, the CDR3 reads TGTGCCAGCACTCCGACGGCTAGTTACGAGCAGTACTTC.